The following is a T cell receptor (beta chain) sequence with its context. Its matching antigen is unknown. The sample belongs to a study of T-cell memory formation after mild COVID-19. Study-level information: For the most part, TCR clusters were specific to one donor.

Constant-segment primers were used for 5'RACE, and the resulting TCR alpha and TCR beta cDNA libraries carried sample barcodes and UMIs. TCRdb re-called the 5' RACE reads with MiXCR, one entry per CDR3 protein. The profile shows 90,000 to 120,000 distinct CDR3 sequences, more than 9.5% of them singletons. V was clipped by 6 bases and J by 3 bases, with 12 bases between them. Germline V gene sequence: CDR1 MNHNY, CDR2 SVGAGI (reference sequence). The CDR3 loop spans 14 amino acids. Regarding the study as a whole: The CD4+ clones that contracted clustered mainly within CM and EM, and the CD8+ clones concentrated in EMRA. Cross-reactive memory seemingly joined, as some responding clones were found in pre-infection memory.

This TCR came from a man aged 18 to 29 who had mild COVID-19 (a few samples of this study predate the infection). Cell type and time point are not known. Sequencing was performed on PBMCs or a T cell subset sorted from them (not recorded which). V gene TRBV6-6 combines with J gene TRBJ1-5, with D maybe TRBD1 (5 bases). CDR3 protein: CASSADRSNQPQHF. The CDR3 coding sequence is TGTGCCAGCAGCGCCGACAGATCCAATCAGCCCCAGCATTTT.